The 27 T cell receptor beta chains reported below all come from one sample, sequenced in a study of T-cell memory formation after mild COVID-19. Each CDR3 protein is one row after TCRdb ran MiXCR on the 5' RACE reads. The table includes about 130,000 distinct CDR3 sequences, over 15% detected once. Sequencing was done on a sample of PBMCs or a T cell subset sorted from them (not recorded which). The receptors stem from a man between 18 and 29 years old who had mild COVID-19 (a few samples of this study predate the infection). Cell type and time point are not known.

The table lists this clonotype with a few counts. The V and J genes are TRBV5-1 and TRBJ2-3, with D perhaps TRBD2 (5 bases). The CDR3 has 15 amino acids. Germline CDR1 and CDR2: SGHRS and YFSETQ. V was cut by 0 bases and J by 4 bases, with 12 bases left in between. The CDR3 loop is CASSLGLAGADTQYF. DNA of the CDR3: TGCGCCAGCAGCTTGGGCCTAGCAGGTGCAGATACGCAGTATTTT.

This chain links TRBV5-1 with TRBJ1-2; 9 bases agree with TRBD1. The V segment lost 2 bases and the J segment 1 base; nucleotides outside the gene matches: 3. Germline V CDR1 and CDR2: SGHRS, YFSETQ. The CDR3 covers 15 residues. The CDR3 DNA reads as TGCGCCAGCAGCTTATGGACAGGGGATAACTATGGCTACACCTTC. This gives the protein CASSLWTGDNYGYTF.

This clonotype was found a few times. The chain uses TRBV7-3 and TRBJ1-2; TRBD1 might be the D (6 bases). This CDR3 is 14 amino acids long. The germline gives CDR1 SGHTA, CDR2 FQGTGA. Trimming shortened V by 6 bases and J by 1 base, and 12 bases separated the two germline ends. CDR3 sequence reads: CASSSQGNNYGYTF. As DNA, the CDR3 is TGTGCCAGCAGTTCTCAGGGGAATAACTATGGCTACACCTTC.

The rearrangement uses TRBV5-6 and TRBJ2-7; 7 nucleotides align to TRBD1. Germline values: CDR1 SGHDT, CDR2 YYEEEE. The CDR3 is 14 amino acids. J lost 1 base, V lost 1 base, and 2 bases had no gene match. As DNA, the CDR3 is TGTGCCAGCAGCTTGCCGGGACAGTCCTACGAGCAGTACGTC. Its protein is CASSLPGQSYEQYV.

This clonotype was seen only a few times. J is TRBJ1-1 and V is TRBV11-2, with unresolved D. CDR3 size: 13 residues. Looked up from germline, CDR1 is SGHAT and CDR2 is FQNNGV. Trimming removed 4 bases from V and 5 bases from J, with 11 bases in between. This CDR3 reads CASSYPTLTEAFF. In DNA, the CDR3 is TGTGCCAGCAGCTACCCGACATTGACTGAAGCTTTCTTT. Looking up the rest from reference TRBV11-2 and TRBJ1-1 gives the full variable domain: EAGVAQSPRYKIIEKRQSVAFWCNPISGHATLYWYQQILGQGPKLLIQFQNNGVVDDSQLPKDRFSAERLKGVDSTLKIQPAKLEDSAVYLCASSYPTLTEAFFGQGTRLTVV.

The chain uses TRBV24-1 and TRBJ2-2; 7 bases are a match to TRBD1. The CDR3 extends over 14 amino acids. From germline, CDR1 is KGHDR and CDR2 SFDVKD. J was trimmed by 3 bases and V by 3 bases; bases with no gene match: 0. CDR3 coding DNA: TGTGCCACCAGTGATCAGGGGGACACCGGGGAGCTGTTTTTT. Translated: CATSDQGDTGELFF.

The CDR3 sequence is CASSPRTGESSYNEQFF. CDR3 bases: TGTGCCAGCTCACCGAGGACAGGCGAAAGCTCCTACAATGAGCAGTTCTTC. The chain couples TRBV18 to TRBJ2-1; 7 nucleotides align to TRBD1. With 3 bases clipped from V and 0 bases from J, the junction kept 8 bases outside the gene matches. Germline V gene lookup returns CDR1 KGHSH and CDR2 LQKENI. The CDR3 sequence is 17 residues long.

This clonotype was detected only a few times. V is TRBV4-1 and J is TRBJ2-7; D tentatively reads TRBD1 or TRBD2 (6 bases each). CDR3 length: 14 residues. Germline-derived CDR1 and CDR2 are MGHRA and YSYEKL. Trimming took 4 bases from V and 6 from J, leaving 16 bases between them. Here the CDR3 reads CASSRSGGEREQYV. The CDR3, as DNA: TGCGCCAGCAGCCGATCCGGGGGCGAGCGCGAGCAGTACGTC.

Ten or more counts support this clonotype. This CDR3 reads CATSGQGGRYEQFF. In DNA form, the CDR3 reads TGTGCCACCAGTGGGCAGGGGGGCCGGTATGAGCAGTTCTTC. This rearrangement joins TRBV24-1 to TRBJ2-1; weak D call: TRBD1 (7 bases). This CDR3 comprises 14 residues. Trimming removed 5 bases at V and 8 bases at J, with 15 bases between. The germline V gene encodes CDR1 KGHDR and CDR2 SFDVKD.

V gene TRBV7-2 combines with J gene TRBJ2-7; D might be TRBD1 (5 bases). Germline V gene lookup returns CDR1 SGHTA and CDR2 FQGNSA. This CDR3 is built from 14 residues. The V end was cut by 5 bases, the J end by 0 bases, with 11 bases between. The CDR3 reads CASSDRPLSYEQYF. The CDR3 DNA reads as TGTGCCAGCAGCGACAGACCCCTCTCCTACGAGCAGTACTTC. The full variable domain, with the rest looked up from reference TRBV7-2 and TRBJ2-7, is GAGVSQSPSNKVTEKGKDVELRCDPISGHTALYWYRQSLGQGLEFLIYFQGNSAPDKSGLPSDRFSAERTGGSVSTLTIQRTQQEDSAVYLCASSDRPLSYEQYFGPGTRLTVT.

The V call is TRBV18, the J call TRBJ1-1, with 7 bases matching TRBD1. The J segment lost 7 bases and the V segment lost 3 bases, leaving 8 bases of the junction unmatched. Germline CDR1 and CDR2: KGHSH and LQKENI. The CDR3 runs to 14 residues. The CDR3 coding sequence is TGTGCCAGCTCACCGGGGGGACAGAGACTTGAAGCTTTCTTT. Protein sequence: CASSPGGQRLEAFF.

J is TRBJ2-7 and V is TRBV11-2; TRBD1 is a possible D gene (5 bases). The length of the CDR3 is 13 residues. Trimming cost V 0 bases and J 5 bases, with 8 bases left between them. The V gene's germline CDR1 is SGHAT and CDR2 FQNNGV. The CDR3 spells CASSLDIGDEQYF. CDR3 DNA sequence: TGTGCCAGCAGCTTAGATATAGGGGACGAGCAGTACTTC.

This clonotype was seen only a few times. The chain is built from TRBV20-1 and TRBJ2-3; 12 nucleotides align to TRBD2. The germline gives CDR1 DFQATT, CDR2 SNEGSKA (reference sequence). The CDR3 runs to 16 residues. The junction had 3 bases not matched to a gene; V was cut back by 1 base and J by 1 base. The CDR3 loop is CSARALAGGGTDTQYF. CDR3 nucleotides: TGCAGTGCTAGAGCACTAGCGGGGGGTGGCACAGATACGCAGTATTTT.

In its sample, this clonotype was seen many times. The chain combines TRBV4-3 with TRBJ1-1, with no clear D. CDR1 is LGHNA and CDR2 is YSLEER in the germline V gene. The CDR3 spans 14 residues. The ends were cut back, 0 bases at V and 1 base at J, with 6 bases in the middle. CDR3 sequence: CASSQDMGNTEAFF. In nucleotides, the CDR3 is TGCGCCAGCAGCCAAGATATGGGGAACACTGAAGCTTTCTTT.

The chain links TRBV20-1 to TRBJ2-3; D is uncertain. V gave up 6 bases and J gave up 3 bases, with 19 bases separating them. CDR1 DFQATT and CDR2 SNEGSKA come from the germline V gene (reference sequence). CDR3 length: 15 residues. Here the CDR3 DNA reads TGCAGTGCCCTACGGACGCCACACGCAACAGATACGCAGTATTTT. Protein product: CSALRTPHATDTQYF.

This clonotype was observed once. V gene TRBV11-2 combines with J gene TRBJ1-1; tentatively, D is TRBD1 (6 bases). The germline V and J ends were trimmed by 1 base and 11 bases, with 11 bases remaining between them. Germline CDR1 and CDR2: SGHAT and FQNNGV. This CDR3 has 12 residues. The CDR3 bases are TGTGCCAGCAGCTTAGCGGGGGGCTCGGCTTTCTTT. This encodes CASSLAGGSAFF. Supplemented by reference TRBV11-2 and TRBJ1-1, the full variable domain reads EAGVAQSPRYKIIEKRQSVAFWCNPISGHATLYWYQQILGQGPKLLIQFQNNGVVDDSQLPKDRFSAERLKGVDSTLKIQPAKLEDSAVYLCASSLAGGSAFFGQGTRLTVV.

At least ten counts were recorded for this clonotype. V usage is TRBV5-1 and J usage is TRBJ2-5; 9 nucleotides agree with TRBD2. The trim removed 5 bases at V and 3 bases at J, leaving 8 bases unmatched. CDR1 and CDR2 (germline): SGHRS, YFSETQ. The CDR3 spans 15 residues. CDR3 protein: CASRRRGGPEETQYF. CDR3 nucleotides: TGCGCCAGCAGAAGGCGGGGGGGCCCAGAAGAGACCCAGTACTTC.

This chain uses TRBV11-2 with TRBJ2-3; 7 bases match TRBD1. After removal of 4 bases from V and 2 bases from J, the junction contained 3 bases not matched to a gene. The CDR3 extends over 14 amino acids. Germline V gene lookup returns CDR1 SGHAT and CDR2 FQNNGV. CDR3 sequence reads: CASSWDRYTDTQYF. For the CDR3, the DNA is TGTGCCAGCAGCTGGGACAGATACACAGATACGCAGTATTTT.

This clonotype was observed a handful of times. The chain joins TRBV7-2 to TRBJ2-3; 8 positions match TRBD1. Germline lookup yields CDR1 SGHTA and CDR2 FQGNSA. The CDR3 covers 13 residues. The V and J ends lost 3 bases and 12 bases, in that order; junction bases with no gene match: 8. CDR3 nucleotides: TGTGCCAGCAGCTTCCCCGACAGGGGAGGACAGTATTTT. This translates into CASSFPDRGGQYF.

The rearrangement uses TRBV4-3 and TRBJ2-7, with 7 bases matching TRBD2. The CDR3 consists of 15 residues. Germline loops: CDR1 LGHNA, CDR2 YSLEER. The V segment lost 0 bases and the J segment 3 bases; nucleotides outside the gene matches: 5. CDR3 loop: CASSQDWQRGYEQYF. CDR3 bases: TGCGCCAGCAGCCAAGACTGGCAGCGGGGCTACGAGCAGTACTTC.

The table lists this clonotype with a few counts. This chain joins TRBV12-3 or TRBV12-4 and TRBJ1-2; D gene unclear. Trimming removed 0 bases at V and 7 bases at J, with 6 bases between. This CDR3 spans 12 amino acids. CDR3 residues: CASSLALGGYTF. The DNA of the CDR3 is TGTGCCAGCAGTTTAGCGCTAGGTGGCTACACCTTC.

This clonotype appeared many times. CDR3 region: CASSPEAGANVLTF. The CDR3, as DNA: TGCGCCAGCAGCCCGGAAGCTGGGGCCAACGTCCTGACTTTC. The rearrangement uses TRBV5-1 and TRBJ2-6, with D uncertain. V was shortened by 4 bases and J by 2 bases, with 7 bases between the two germline ends. The CDR3 spans 14 residues. Germline V CDR1 and CDR2: SGHRS, YFSETQ. Complete variable domain (other parts from reference TRBV5-1 and TRBJ2-6): KAGVTQTPRYLIKTRGQQVTLSCSPISGHRSVSWYQQTPGQGLQFLFEYFSETQRNKGNFPGRFSGRQFSNSRSEMNVSTLELGDSALYLCASSPEAGANVLTFGAGSRLTVL.

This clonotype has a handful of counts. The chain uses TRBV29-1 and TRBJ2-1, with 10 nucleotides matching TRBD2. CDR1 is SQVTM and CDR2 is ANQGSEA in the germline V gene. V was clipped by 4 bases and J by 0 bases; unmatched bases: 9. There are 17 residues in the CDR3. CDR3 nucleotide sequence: TGCAGCGTTGGAGGGCTAGCGGGGGCCCCCTCCTACAATGAGCAGTTCTTC. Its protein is CSVGGLAGAPSYNEQFF.

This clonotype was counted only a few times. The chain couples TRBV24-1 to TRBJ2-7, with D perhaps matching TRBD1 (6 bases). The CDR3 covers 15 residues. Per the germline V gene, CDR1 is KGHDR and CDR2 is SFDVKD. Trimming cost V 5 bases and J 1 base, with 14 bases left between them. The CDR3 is CATSGDRLSSYEQYF. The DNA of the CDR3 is TGTGCCACCAGTGGAGACAGGCTGTCTTCCTACGAGCAGTACTTC.

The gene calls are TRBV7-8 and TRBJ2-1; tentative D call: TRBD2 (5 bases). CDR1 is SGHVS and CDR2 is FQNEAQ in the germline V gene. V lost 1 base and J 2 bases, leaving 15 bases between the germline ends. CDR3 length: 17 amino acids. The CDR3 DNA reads TGTGCCAGCAGCTTAGAGCGGCGGACGTACCCCTACAATGAGCAGTTCTTC. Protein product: CASSLERRTYPYNEQFF.

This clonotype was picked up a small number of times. Here the CDR3 DNA reads TGTGCCAGCAGTGAGGTAACAGGGGGCGAGCAGTACGTC. It specifies CASSEVTGGEQYV. The chain carries TRBV2 and TRBJ2-7, with 8 bases that match TRBD1. The CDR3 contains 13 residues. The ends lost 3 bases at V and 6 bases at J; junction bases unmatched: 4. Germline V CDR1 and CDR2: SNHLY, FYNNEI.

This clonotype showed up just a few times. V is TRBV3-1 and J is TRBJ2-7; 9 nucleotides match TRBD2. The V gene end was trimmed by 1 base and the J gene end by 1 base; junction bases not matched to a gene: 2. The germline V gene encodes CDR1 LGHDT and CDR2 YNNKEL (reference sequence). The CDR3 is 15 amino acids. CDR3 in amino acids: CASSQALAGSYEQYF. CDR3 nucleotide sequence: TGTGCCAGCAGCCAAGCCCTAGCGGGGTCCTACGAGCAGTACTTC.